Listed here is a single TCR beta chain. This clonotype was detected only a few times. Its antigen remains unidentified. No much larger clonotype is one base removed from it; base qualities were not supplied. The data originate from a study of T cells after yellow fever vaccination (dated by TCRdb to between 2018 and 2020). Context from the whole study: Libraries from fractions with low cell numbers were prepared with the SMART-Seq v4 Ultra Low Input RNA kit. Bulk TCR alpha and beta repertoires were sequenced longitudinally to track T-cell clones before and after primary and booster YFV17D yellow fever vaccination. Two healthy male donors made up the cohort, one aged 18 to 29 years and the other aged 30 to 40 years. Bulk PBMC replicates and cell subsets were isolated from blood drawn at multiple timepoints before and after both primary and secondary immunization. Overall study outcomes, separate from this receptor: The secondary T-cell response was found to be weaker but faster than the primary response, with a peak reached on day 5 rather than on day 15. Only two donors were included in the study, so the extent to which the findings can be generalized is limited. A small share of clonotypes was detected in both CD4 and CD8 compartments, with the overlap likely arising from convergent recombination. Most clones expanded after primary vaccination were re-detected after the booster (96% of CD4 and roughly 85% of CD8), suggesting broad memory maintenance. FACS-sorted repertoires could contain abundant contaminating clonotypes from the bulk population, so computational filtering was required.

For this chain, trimming is 7 bases at the V end and 4 bases at the J end, and the number of junction bases without a gene match is 3. Measured from the cysteine to the phenylalanine, the CDR3 is 13 residues long. Only CDR3 DNA is held: 39 bases, read in frame from base 1. The sequencer listed for this sample is Illumina NovaSeq 6000. Synthesis of TCR cDNA relied on 5'RACE template switching, a step that introduced a universal primer site along with unique molecular identifiers. Priming for cDNA synthesis came from both the TCR alpha and TCR beta constant segments. Two PCR steps were used to amplify libraries, with sample barcodes and sequencing adapters being added in the second step. Libraries were sequenced on Illumina HiSeq 2500 (2x100 bp) or NovaSeq (2x150 bp). Regarding the original processing steps: Demultiplexing of reads and collapsing into UMI consensus sequences were performed with MIGEC, and V(D)J alignment was carried out with MiXCR. Vaccine-responding clonotypes were defined with edgeR using replicate PBMC samples, requiring FDR below 0.01 and a log2 fold change above 5 up to day 15. Bulk clonotypes were assigned CD4 or CD8 identity according to which sequenced CD4 or CD8 repertoire held them at higher abundance. TCRdb's own reprocessing of the public reads used fastp at Q25 and MiXCR and kept productive beta chains. Each CDR3 protein gets just one entry, which takes the most common genes and DNA from the rows behind it. TCRdb, not the authors, supplied the V and J calls. The sample contains hundreds of thousands of distinct CDR3 sequences, 18% of them found a single time. The top ten hold 15% to 20% of the sample.

The sample's treatment or condition label, decoded: live attenuated yellow fever vaccine strain. At every blood-draw timepoint, two biological replicates of bulk PBMCs were collected. A standard Ficoll-Paque protocol was used to isolate PBMCs from peripheral blood. RNA was extracted with TriZol from bulk PBMCs, CD4 and CD8 fractions, and dextramer-positive and dextramer-negative fractions. This receptor was taken from a man aged 18 to 30 who received the YFV17D yellow fever vaccine. This specimen was PBMCs, taken before the yellow fever booster vaccination. The chain employs TRBV12-3 or TRBV12-4 and TRBJ1-2, with 10 middle bases fitting TRBD1. At the DNA level, the sequence is TGTGCCAGCACCCGGACAGGGGGCTATGGCTACACCTTC. The encoded protein is CASTRTGGYGYTF.